This T cell receptor (beta chain) was identified in a study of T cell responses to AZD1222 COVID-19 vaccine. For this clone: The target antigen is unknown.

CDR1 WSHSY and CDR2 SAAADI come from the germline V gene. The ends lost 7 bases at V and 5 bases at J; junction bases unmatched: 6. This CDR3 spans 13 amino acids. Method: immunoSEQ multiplex PCR; TCRdb's copy keeps in-frame clones and lacks some. The data show 150,000 to 200,000 clones, with 85% to 95% seen just once and roughly 1.7% held by the top ten. Study conclusions and caveats: Two AZD1222 doses significantly raised spike-specific TCR breadth and depth over controls.

Sequencing was performed on peripheral blood, taken 28 days after the second AZD1222 dose. This receptor was obtained from an adult who received the AZD1222 COVID-19 vaccine. The genes are TRBV10-2 and TRBJ1-1, with TRBD1 matching over 8 bases. CDR3 protein: CASIGQGGTEAFF. The CDR3 bases are TGCGCCAGCATAGGACAGGGCGGGACTGAAGCTTTCTTT.